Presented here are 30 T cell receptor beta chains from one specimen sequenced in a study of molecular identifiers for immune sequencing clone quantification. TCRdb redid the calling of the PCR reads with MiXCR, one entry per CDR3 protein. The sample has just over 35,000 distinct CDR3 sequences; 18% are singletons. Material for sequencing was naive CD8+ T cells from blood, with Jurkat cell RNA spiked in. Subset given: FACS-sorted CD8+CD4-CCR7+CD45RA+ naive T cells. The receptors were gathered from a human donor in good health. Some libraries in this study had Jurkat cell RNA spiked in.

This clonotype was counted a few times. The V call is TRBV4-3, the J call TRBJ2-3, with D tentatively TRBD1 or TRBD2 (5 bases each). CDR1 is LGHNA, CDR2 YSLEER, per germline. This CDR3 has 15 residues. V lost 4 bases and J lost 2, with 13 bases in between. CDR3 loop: CASSLNAGTTDTQYF. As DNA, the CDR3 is TGCGCCAGCAGCCTCAACGCAGGGACCACAGATACGCAGTATTTT.

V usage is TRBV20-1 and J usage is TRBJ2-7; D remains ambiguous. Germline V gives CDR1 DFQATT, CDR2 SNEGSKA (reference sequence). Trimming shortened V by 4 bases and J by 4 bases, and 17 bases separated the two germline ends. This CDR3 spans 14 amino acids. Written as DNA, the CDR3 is TGCAGTGCTAACTCGGTAGTAGGTCCTTACGAGCAGTACTTC. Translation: CSANSVVGPYEQYF.

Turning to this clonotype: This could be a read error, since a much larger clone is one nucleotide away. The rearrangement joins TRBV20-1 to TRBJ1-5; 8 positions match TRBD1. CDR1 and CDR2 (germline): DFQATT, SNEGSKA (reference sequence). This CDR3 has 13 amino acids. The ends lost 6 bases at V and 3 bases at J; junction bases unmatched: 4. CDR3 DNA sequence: TGCAGTGCCCAGGGACAGGACAATCAGCCCCAGCATTTT. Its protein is CSAQGQDNQPQHF.

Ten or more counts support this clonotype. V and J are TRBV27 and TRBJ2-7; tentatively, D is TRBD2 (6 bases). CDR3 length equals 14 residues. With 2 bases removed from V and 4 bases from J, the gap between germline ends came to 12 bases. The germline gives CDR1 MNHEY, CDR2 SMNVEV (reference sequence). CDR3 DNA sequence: TGTGCCAGCAGTTTAGCGGGACCCGCGTACGAGCAGTACTTC. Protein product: CASSLAGPAYEQYF.

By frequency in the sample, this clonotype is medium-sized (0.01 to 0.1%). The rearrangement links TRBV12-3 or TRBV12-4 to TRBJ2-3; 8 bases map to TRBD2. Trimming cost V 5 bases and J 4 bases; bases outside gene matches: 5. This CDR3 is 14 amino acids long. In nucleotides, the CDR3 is TGTGCCAGCAGTAACGGGAGGGCACCAGATACGCAGTATTTT. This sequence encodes CASSNGRAPDTQYF.

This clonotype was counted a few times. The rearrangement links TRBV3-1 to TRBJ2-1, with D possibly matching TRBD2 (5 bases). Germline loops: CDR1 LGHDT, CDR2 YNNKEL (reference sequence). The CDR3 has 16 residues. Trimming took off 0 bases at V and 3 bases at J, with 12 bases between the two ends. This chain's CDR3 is CASSQDGLEVYNEQFF. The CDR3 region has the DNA TGTGCCAGCAGCCAAGACGGACTGGAAGTCTACAATGAGCAGTTCTTC.

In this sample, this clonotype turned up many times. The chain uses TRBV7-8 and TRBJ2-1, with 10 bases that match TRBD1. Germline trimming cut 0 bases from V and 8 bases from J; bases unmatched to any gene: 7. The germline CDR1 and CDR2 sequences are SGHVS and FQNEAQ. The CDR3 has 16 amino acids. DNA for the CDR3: TGTGCCAGCAGCTTAGCGCTGGGACAGGGGTTGGATGAGCAGTTCTTC. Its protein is CASSLALGQGLDEQFF.

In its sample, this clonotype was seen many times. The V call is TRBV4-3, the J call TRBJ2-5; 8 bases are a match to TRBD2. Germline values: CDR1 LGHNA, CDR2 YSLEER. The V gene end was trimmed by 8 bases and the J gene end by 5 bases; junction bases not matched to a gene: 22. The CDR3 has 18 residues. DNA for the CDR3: TGCGCCAGCCCCCTACCCAGGGGAGGAAGCCGGGAGGGGGAGACCCAGTACTTC. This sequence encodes CASPLPRGGSREGETQYF.

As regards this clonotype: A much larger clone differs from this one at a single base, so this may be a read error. The CDR3 loop reads CASGGGGTDTQYF. CDR3 DNA: TGTGCCAGCGGCGGGGGGGGCACAGATACGCAGTATTTT. V and J are TRBV21-1 and TRBJ2-3; the table gives TRBD1 as D, unverified against the DNA. TRBV21-1 is an annotated pseudogene. This CDR3 is 13 amino acids long.

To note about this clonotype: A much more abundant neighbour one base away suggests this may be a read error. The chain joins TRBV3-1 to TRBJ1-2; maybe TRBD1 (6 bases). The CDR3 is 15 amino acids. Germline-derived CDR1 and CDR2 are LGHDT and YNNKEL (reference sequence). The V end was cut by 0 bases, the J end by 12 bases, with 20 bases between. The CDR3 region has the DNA TGTGCCAGCAGCCAAGATAGGACAGCCCGTGGGGGCAACACCTTC. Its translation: CASSQDRTARGGNTF.

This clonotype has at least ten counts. For the CDR3, the DNA is TGTGCCAGCAGTTATCGGGACAGGGTTTTGGGGCAGCCCCAGCATTTT. Translating gives CASSYRDRVLGQPQHF. J is TRBJ1-5 and V is TRBV28; TRBD1 matches 9 bases. V shed 4 bases and J 7 bases; nucleotides not matched to a gene: 11. The CDR3 totals 16 residues. In germline, CDR1 is MDHEN, CDR2 SYDVKM.

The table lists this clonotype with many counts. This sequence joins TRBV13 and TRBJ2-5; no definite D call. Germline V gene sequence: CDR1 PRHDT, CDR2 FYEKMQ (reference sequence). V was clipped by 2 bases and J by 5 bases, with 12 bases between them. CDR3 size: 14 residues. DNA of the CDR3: TGTGCCAGCAGCTTAAGGCAGCCCCAGGAGACCCAGTACTTC. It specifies CASSLRQPQETQYF.

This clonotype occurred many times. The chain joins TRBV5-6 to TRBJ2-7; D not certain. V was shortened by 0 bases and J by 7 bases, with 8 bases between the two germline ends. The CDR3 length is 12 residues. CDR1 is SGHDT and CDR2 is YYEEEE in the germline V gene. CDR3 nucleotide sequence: TGTGCCAGCAGCTTGGCCTATGGGGAGCAGTACTTC. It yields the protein CASSLAYGEQYF.

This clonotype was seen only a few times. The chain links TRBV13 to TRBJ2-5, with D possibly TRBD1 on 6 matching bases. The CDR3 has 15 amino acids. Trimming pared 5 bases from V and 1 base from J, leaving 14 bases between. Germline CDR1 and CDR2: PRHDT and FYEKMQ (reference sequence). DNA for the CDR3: TGTGCCAGCAGCCCGAGACAGGCCTCCCAAGAGACCCAGTACTTC. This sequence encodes CASSPRQASQETQYF.

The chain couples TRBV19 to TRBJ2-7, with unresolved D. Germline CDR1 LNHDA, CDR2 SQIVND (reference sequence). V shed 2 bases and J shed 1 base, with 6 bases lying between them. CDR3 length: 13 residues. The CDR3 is CASSIKVSYEQYF. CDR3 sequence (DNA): TGTGCCAGTAGTATAAAGGTTTCCTACGAGCAGTACTTC. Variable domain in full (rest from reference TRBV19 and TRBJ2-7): DGGITQSPKYLFRKEGQNVTLSCEQNLNHDAMYWYRQDPGQGLRLIYYSQIVNDFQKGDIAEGYSVSREKKESFPLTVTSAQKNPTAFYLCASSIKVSYEQYFGPGTRLTVT.

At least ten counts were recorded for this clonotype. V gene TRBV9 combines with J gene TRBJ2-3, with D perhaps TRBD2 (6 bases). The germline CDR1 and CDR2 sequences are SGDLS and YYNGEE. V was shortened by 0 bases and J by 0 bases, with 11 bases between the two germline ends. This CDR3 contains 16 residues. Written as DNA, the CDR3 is TGTGCCAGCAGCGTAGTTCGGGAGCATAGCACAGATACGCAGTATTTT. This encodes CASSVVREHSTDTQYF.

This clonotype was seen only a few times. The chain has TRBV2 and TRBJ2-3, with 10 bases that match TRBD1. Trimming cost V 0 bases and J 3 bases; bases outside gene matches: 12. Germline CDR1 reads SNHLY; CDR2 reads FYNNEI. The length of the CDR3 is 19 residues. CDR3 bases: TGTGCCAGCAGTGAAGCGCTTCAAGGGGGACAGGGGATTACAGATACGCAGTATTTT. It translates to CASSEALQGGQGITDTQYF.

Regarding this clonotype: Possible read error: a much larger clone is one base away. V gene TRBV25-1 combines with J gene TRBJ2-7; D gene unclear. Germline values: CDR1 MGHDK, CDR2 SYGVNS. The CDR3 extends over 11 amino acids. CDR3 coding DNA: TGTGCTTCCGGTTTTAGCAACGAGCAGTACTTC. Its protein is CASGFSNEQYF.

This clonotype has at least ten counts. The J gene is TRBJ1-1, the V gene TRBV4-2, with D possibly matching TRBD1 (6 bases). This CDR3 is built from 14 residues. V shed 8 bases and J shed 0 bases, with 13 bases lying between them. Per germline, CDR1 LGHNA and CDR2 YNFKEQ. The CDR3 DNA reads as TGTGCCAGCCAGGGACACGGTTTGAACACTGAAGCTTTCTTT. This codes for CASQGHGLNTEAFF.

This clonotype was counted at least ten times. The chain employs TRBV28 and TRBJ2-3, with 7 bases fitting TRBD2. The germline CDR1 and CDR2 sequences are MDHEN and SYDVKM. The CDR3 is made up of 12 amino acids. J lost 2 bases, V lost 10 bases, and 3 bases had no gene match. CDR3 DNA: TGTGCCACCGGGAGGACCACAGATACGCAGTATTTT. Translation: CATGRTTDTQYF. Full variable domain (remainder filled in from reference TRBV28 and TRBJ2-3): DVKVTQSSRYLVKRTGEKVFLECVQDMDHENMFWYRQDPGLGLRLIYFSYDVKMKEKGDIPEGYSVSREKKERFSLILESASTNQTSMYLCATGRTTDTQYFGPGTRLTVL.

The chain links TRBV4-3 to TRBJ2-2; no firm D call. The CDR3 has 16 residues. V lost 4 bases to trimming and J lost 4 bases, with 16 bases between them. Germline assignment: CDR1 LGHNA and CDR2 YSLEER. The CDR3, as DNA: TGCGCCAGCAGCCCCCACCCCCCAGGATTCACCGGGGAGCTGTTTTTT. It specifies CASSPHPPGFTGELFF.

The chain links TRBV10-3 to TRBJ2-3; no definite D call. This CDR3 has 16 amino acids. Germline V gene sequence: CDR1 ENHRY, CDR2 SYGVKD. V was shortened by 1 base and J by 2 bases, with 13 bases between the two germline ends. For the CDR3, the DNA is TGTGCCATCAGTGAGTTCGTTGGCGAGGACACAGATACGCAGTATTTT. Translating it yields CAISEFVGEDTDTQYF.

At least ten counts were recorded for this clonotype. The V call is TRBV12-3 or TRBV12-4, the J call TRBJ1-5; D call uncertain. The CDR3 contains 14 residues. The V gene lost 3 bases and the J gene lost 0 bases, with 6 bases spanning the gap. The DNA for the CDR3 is TGTGCCAGCAGTTTCGCCAGTAGCAATCAGCCCCAGCATTTT. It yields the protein CASSFASSNQPQHF.

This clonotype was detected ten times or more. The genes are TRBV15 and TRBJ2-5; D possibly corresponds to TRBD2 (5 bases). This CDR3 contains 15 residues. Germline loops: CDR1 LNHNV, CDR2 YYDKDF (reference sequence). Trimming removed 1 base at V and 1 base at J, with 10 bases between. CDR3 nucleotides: TGTGCCACCAGCAGAGGGGCGGCGGGCCAAGAGACCCAGTACTTC. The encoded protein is CATSRGAAGQETQYF.

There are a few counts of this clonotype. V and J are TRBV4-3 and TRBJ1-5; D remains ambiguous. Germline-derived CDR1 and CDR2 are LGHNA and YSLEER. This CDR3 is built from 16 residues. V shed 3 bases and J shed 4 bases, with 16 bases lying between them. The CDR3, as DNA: TGCGCCAGCAGCCAGGCGGCAAGGTTCAAAAATCAGCCCCAGCATTTT. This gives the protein CASSQAARFKNQPQHF.

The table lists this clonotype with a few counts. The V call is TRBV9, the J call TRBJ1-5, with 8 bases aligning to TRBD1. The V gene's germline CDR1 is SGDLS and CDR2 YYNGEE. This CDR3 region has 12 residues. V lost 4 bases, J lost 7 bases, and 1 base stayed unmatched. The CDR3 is CASSTGGQPQHF. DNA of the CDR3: TGTGCCAGCAGCACAGGGGGACAGCCCCAGCATTTT.

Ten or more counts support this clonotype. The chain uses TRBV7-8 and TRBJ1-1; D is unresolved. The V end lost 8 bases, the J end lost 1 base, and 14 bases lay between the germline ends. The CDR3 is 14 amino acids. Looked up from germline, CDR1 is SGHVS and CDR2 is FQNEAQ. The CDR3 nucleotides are TGTGCCAGCGGCACAAAACAGCGGAACACTGAAGCTTTCTTT. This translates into CASGTKQRNTEAFF.

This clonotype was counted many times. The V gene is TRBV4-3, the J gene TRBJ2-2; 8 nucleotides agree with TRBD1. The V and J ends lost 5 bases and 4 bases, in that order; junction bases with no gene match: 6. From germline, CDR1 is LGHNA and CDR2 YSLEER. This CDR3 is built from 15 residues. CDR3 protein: CASSNDRGGTGELFF. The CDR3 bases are TGCGCCAGCAGCAACGACAGGGGCGGCACCGGGGAGCTGTTTTTT.

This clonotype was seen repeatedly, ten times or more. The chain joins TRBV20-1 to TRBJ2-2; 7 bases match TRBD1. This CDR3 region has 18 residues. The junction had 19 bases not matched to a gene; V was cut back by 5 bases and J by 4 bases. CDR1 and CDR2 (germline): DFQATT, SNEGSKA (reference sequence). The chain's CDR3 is CSAVRPRVGRGFTGELFF. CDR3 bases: TGCAGTGCTGTCCGCCCAAGGGTGGGCAGGGGGTTCACCGGGGAGCTGTTTTTT.

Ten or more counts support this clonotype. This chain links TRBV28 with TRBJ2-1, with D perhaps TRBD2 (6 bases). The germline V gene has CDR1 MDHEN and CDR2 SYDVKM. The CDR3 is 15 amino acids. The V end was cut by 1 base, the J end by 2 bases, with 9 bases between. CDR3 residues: CASSLLRGPYNEQFF. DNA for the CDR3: TGTGCCAGCAGTTTATTGCGGGGCCCCTACAATGAGCAGTTCTTC. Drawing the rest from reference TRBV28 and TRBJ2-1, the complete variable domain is DVKVTQSSRYLVKRTGEKVFLECVQDMDHENMFWYRQDPGLGLRLIYFSYDVKMKEKGDIPEGYSVSREKKERFSLILESASTNQTSMYLCASSLLRGPYNEQFFGPGTRLTVL.